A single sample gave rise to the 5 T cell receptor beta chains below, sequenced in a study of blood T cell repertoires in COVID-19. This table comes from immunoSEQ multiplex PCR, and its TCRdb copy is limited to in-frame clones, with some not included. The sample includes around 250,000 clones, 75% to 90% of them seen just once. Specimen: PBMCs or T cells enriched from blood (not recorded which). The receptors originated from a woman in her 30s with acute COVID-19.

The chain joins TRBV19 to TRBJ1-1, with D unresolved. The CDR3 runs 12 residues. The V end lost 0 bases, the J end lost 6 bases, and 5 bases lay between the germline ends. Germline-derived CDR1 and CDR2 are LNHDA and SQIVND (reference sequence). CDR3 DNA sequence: TGTGCCAGTAGTATAGATCGGGCTGAAGCTTTCTTT. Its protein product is CASSIDRAEAFF.

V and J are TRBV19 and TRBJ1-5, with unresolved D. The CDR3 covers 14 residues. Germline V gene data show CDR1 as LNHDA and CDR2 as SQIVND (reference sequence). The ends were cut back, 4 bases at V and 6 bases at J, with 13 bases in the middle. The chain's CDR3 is CASSKTGVGQPQHF. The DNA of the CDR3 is TGTGCCAGTAGTAAAACGGGAGTGGGTCAGCCCCAGCATTTT.

CDR3 residues: CASSVAPGSASYEQYF. The CDR3 region has the DNA TGTGCCAGCAGCGTAGCCCCAGGCTCTGCCTCCTACGAGCAGTACTTC. The gene calls are TRBV9 and TRBJ2-7; D unresolved. Between the trimmed V and J ends, which lost 0 bases and 0 bases, there was a span of 13 bases. The CDR3 is 16 amino acids. The germline V gene has CDR1 SGDLS and CDR2 YYNGEE.

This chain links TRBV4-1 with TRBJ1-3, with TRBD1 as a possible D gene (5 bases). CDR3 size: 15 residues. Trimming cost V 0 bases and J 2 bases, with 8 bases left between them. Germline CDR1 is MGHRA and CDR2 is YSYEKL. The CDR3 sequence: CASSQDQGPGNTIYF. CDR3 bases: TGCGCCAGCAGCCAAGATCAGGGTCCTGGAAACACCATATATTTT.

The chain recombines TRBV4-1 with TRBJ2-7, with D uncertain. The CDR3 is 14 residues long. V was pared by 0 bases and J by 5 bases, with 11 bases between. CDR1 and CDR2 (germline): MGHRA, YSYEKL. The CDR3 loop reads CASSQEGSMDEQYF. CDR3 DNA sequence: TGCGCCAGCAGCCAAGAGGGCAGTATGGACGAGCAGTACTTC.